This T cell receptor (beta chain) was found in a study of T cells in Graves' hyperthyroidism and ophthalmopathy. Findings of the study overall: Most thyroid clonotypes expanded above 0.001 appeared in blood too. The model identified upcoming ophthalmopathy a median roughly 6.5 months ahead of onset.

Ophthalmopathy patients had Clinical Activity Score at least 3, NOSPECS grade at least 4, duration under 3 months. What was amplified from RNA transcripts were TCR beta CDR3 regions. During a first-round RT-PCR of the TCR CDR3, the HTBI primer set was used. TCRdb reanalysed the multiplex PCR reads using MiXCR and keeps one entry per CDR3 protein. This table holds approximately 600,000 distinct CDR3 sequences, roughly 20% found once. A remark on this clonotype: Its matching antigen is unknown.

This CDR3 comprises 14 residues. This TCR came from a man aged 25-45 years with Graves' ophthalmopathy. Sequenced input: blood. The chain employs TRBV3-2 and TRBJ1-5; the D segment call TRBD1 is taken from the table without a DNA check. TRBV3-2 is listed as a pseudogene. The CDR3 nucleotides read TGTGCCAGCAGCCAGGGACAGATGAATCAGCCCCAGCATTTT. Amino acid sequence: CASSQGQMNQPQHF.